This record covers a single T cell receptor (beta chain). Which antigen it targets is not known. In the germline V gene, CDR1 corresponds to MNHNS and CDR2 to SASEGT. Counted from cysteine to phenylalanine, this CDR3 has 15 amino acids. No DNA appears here. From each donor, a roughly 2.6 ml peripheral blood sample was collected into PAXgene tubes and stored at -80 degrees C. Total RNA was isolated from whole blood with the PAXgene blood miRNA kit on an automated QIAcube, without T cell sorting. Peripheral blood from monozygotic twin pairs, either concordant or discordant for inflammatory bowel disease, underwent deep TCRalpha and TCRbeta repertoire profiling that used unique molecular barcoding. Smoking habits were recorded for all twin pairs, and each individual was classified as a current, former or never smoker. The sample originates from a study of monozygotic twins with inflammatory bowel disease (dated by TCRdb to about 2019). Study-wide context: The complete study included roughly 30 monozygotic twin pairs: 19 IBD-discordant Danish pairs and nine German pairs, of which four were IBD-concordant and five were IBD-discordant. The search for disease-associated traits relied mainly on comparing, within discordant pairs, IBD patients with their genetically identical healthy co-twins. Each individual had, on average, about 151 000 unique TCRalpha sequences and 181 000 unique TCRbeta sequences available for analysis.

What the work shows at the level of the full study, not this receptor alone: Repertoire similarity did not differ between concordant and discordant twins, which could be due to limited statistical power. IBD patients shared fewer clonotypes with other individuals than healthy twins did, most markedly in patients showing signs of disease activity. Because patients received different immunosuppressive treatments, the repertoires may have picked up extra background noise and variability between individuals. TCRbeta repertoire diversity, by inverse Simpson index, was decreased in IBD patients compared with their healthy co-twins. No single strong signal or clonotype linked to IBD turned up in the results, so the idea that one exists was not supported. Different T cell subtypes could not be distinguished in the analysis.

The protocol used for the library was 5' RACE. The input for every TCR library was approximately 3,500 ng of total RNA. For each sample, cDNA synthesis with SMARTScribe reverse transcriptase was split into eight separate reactions. During cDNA synthesis, template switching introduced unique molecular identifiers that contained a 6-nucleotide sample barcode. TCRalpha and TCRbeta cDNA was amplified by two nested PCRs of roughly 15 and 9 cycles, with bead purification after each PCR. Before amplification, the cDNA was treated with uracil DNA-glycosylase and purified using the QIAquick PCR purification kit. The second PCR added Illumina TruSeq-compatible adapters along with sample-specific barcodes. Library quality and concentration were checked on TapeStation and Qubit, and libraries were pooled at 5 to 6.5 ng each. Sequencing of the pooled libraries was done on an Illumina HiSeq2500 single-index Rapid Run using custom sequencing primers and 2 x 100 bp reads. Under the source paper's analysis protocol: UMI-based consensus assembly with MiGEC version 1.2.6 was used to correct PCR and sequencing errors. V(D)J alignment, clonotype assembly and CDR3 extraction were performed with MiXCR version 2.1.1. Gene usage, clonotype sharing and MAIT/NKT TCR abundance were normalised by analysing the top 1000, 10 000 and 20 000 clonotypes per sample. After downsampling to 27 000 UMIs, diversity was calculated as the inverse Simpson index using the vegan R package. Paired Mann-Whitney U tests were applied to discordant twin pairs, with Benjamini-Hochberg correction for multiple testing. Once TCRdb had reprocessed the reads, it stored one entry per CDR3 protein sequence and supplied no DNA. These V and J calls derive from TCRdb rather than the authors' analysis. This specimen's table enumerates some 300,000 distinct CDR3 sequences. In total, the top ten clones hold 5.6% of the sample.

Sequencing was carried out using blood. The sequence is built from TRBV6-1 and TRBJ1-1. This TCR was recovered from a human donor with ulcerative colitis or Crohn's disease, or a healthy co-twin of an affected twin (not recorded which). CDR3 sequence: CASKPGRRGGTEAFF.